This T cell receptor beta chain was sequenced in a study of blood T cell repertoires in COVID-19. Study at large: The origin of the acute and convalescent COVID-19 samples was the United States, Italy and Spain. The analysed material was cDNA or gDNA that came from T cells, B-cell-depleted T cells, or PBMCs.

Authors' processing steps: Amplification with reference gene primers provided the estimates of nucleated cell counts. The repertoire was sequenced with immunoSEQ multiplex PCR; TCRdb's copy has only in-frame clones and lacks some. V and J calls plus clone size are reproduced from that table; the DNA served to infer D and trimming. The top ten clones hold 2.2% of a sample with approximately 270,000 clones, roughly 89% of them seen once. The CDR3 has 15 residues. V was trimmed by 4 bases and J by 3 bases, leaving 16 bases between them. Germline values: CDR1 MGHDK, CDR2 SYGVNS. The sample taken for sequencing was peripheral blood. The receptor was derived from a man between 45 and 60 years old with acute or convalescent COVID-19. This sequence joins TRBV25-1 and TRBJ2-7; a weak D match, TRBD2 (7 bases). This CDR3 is CASSVAGAGGYEQYF. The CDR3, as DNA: TGTGCCAGCAGTGTGGCGGGGGCTGGTGGCTACGAGCAGTACTTC.